This TCR beta chain was recovered during a study of T cells in Graves' hyperthyroidism and ophthalmopathy. For the study at large: At initial diagnosis, before any treatment had begun, peripheral blood was obtained.

Patients were excluded because of uncontrolled infection, other autoimmune disease, pregnancy or lactation. Fresh peripheral blood, 10 ml, yielded the PBMCs. Amplified regions were TCR beta CDR3 sequences from RNA transcripts. RT-PCR in the first round (using the HTBI primer set) targeted the TCR CDR3. TCRdb redid the calling of the multiplex PCR reads with MiXCR, one entry per CDR3 protein. The sample holds about 590,000 distinct CDR3 sequences, 14% seen once. This clonotype has only a few counts. The V and J ends lost 7 bases and 2 bases respectively, with 11 bases between them. CDR3 size: 12 residues. Germline CDR1 reads SQVTM; CDR2 reads ANQGSEA.

The chain carries TRBV29-1 and TRBJ1-1, with D possibly being TRBD1 (6 bases). This receptor was identified in a woman between 18 and 29 years old with Graves' ophthalmopathy. The sample taken for sequencing was blood. CDR3 DNA: TGCAGCGGAGGACAGTTTAACACTGAAGCTTTCTTT. This gives the protein CSGGQFNTEAFF.